This paragraph reports one T cell receptor beta chain. Treatment in this sample: oral pan-JAK inhibitor, 5-10 mg twice daily. After isolation, RNA underwent reverse transcription to generate cDNA as the sequencing template. Sequenced by immunoSEQ multiplex PCR; TCRdb stores in-frame clones only, minus some. The sample includes 200,000 to 250,000 clones, about three fifths of them seen just once. The data are from a study of CD8+ T cells in alopecia areata. The germline V gene has CDR1 SNHLY and CDR2 FYNNEI. Trimming at V came to 10 bases and at J to 4 bases, leaving 13 bases not matched to a gene. There are 15 residues in the CDR3.

The rearrangement uses TRBV2 and TRBJ1-5, with TRBD1 matching over 7 bases. The TCR was taken from a human donor with alopecia areata. The sample consisted of CD4+ T cells sorted from blood, taken at week 4, from a patient treated with tofacitinib. The CDR3 DNA is TGTGCCACCAGCATAGACAGGGCCTCAAATCAGCCCCAGCATTTT. Its protein is CATSIDRASNQPQHF.